This note documents a single T cell receptor beta chain sequence. Its antigen remains undetermined. Base qualities are not at hand, and no much larger clone is one base apart. The immunoSEQ Assay, a bias-controlled multiplex PCR, was used to amplify TCRbeta CDR3 regions from genomic DNA. On the authors' methods: The number of nucleated cells in each sample was estimated from the amplification of reference gene primers within the assay. To quantify the absolute abundance of each unique TCRbeta CDR3 rearrangement, sequence reads were collapsed and filtered. For each sample, productive Simpson clonality was calculated by taking the square root of Simpson's diversity index across productive rearrangements. TCRdb provides this immuneACCESS table in a form limited to in-frame rearrangements. Some clones are lacking; in checked studies, under half of them reflect an unresolved V gene, and why the rest are absent is not known. V, J and clone size derive from that table, while D and trimming were established from the DNA sequence. The sample profile shows around 310,000 clones; 90% of them were found once. The ten most abundant clones make up around 0.98% of the sample.

The data belong to a study of blood T cell repertoires in COVID-19 (dated by TCRdb to the early 2020s). Broadly, across the study: Samples covering the acute and convalescent phases of COVID-19 were provided by collaborators in the United States, Italy and Spain. Subjects who had been exposed to COVID-19, were actively infected with it, or had recovered from it provided the deeply sampled blood TCRbeta repertoires that made up the dataset. The material from the prospective study consisted of cDNA or gDNA derived from T cells, B-cell-depleted T cells, or PBMCs. The repertoires were released in a freely available public database meant as a resource for research on the immune response to SARS-CoV-2. The samples were drawn from two sources: the first 160 participants of the ongoing ImmuneRACE study, and 1,000 to 1,500 subjects contributed by 6 global collaborators. HLA class I and class II types, where available, came from metadata supplied by the sample provider rather than from assay-based typing. A de-identified subject ID, COVID-19 status, age in years and sex were almost always included in the sample metadata.

V and J are trimmed by 0 bases and 6 bases, and the gene matches miss 17 bases of the junction. Counted from cysteine to phenylalanine, this CDR3 has 18 amino acids. The retained sequence is limited to the CDR3, 54 bases, with the frame set at the first base. From the germline V gene, CDR1 is MNHEY and CDR2 is SVGEGT. At one collaborating source in Seattle, patients were enrolled during active infection and were followed longitudinally through the course of disease. The collaborating institutions used their own protocols to collect whole blood in K2EDTA tubes. Collaborator samples were shipped for TCRbeta analysis as frozen whole blood, isolated PBMCs, or DNA extracted from either sample type. General conclusions and limits of the study: Clinical and demographic metadata were provided uncurated, with the amount varying by source and participant.

The sequencing sample was made of peripheral blood. The chain is encoded by TRBV6-2 or TRBV6-3 joined to TRBJ2-7, with 7 middle bases fitting TRBD2. The receptor's source is a woman between 35 and 50 years old with COVID-19, enrolled during active disease. The nucleotide sequence is given as TGTGCCAGCAGTTACTCGGGAGCCGGGACTATACCACGGAGCGAGCAGTACTTC. Its protein product is CASSYSGAGTIPRSEQYF.